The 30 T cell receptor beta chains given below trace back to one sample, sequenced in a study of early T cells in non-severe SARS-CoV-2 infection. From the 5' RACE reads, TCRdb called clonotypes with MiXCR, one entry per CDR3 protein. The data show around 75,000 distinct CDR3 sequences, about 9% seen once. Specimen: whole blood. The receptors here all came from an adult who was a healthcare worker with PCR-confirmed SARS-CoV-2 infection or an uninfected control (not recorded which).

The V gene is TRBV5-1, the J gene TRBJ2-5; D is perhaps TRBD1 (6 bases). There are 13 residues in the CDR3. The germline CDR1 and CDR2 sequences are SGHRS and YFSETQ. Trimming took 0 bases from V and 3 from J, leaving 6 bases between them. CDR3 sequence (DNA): TGCGCCAGCAGCTTGGGGACAGAAGAGACCCAGTACTTC. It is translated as CASSLGTEETQYF.

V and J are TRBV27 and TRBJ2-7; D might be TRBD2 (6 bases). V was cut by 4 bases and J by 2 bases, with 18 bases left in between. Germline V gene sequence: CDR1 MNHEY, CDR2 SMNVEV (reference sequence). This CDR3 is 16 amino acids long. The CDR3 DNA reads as TGTGCCAGCAGTTACTACGGGAATAGCGGAACCTACGAGCAGTACTTC. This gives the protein CASSYYGNSGTYEQYF.

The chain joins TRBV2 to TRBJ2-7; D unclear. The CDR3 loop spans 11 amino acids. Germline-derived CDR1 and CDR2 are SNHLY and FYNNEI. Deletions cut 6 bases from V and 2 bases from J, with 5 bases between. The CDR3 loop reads CASRLTYEQYF. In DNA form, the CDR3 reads TGTGCCAGCAGACTCACCTACGAGCAGTACTTC.

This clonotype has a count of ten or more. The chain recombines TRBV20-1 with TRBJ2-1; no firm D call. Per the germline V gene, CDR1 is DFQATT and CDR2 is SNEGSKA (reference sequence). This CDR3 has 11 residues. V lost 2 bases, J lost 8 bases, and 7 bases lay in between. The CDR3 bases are TGCAGTGCTAGAACCGACGATGAGCAGTTCTTC. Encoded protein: CSARTDDEQFF.

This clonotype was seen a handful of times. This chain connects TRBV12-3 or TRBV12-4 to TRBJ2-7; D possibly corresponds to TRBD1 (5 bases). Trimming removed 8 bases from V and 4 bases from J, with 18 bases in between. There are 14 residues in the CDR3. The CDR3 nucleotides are TGTGCCAGCTCCCCCGAGACAGCCTCGTACGAGCAGTACTTC. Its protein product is CASSPETASYEQYF.

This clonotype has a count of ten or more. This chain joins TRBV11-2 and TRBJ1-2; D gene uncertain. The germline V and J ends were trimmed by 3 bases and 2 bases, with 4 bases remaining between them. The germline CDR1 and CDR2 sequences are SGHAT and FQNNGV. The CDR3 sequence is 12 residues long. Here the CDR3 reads CASSFPNYGYTF. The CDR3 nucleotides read TGTGCCAGCAGCTTTCCCAACTATGGCTACACCTTC. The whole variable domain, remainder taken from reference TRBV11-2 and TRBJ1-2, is EAGVAQSPRYKIIEKRQSVAFWCNPISGHATLYWYQQILGQGPKLLIQFQNNGVVDDSQLPKDRFSAERLKGVDSTLKIQPAKLEDSAVYLCASSFPNYGYTFGSGTRLTVV.

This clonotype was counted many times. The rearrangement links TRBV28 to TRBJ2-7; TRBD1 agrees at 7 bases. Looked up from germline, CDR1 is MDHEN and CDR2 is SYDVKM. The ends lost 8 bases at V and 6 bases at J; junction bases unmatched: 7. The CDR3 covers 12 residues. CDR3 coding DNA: TGTGCCAGCCAAACAGGGGTTCGCGAGCAGTACTTC. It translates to CASQTGVREQYF.

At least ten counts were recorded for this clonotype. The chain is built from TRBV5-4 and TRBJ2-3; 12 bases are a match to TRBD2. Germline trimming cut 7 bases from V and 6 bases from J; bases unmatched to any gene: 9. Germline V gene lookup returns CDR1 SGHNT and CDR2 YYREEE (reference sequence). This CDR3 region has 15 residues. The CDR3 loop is CASGRLTSGRDTQYF. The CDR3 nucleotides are TGTGCCAGCGGACGACTAACTAGCGGGAGGGATACGCAGTATTTT.

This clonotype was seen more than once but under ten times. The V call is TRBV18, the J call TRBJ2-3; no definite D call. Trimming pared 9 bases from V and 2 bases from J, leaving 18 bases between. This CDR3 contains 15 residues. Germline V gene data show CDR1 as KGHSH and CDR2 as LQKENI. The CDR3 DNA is TGTGCCAGTTCCCCGCCGTCTTCCTCCACAGATACGCAGTATTTT. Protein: CASSPPSSSTDTQYF.

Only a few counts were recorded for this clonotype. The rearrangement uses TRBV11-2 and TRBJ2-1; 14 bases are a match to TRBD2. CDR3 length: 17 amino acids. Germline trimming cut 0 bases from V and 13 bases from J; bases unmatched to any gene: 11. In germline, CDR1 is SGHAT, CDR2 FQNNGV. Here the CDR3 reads CASSLDGMGTSGSGQFF. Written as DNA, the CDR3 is TGTGCCAGCAGCTTAGATGGAATGGGGACTAGCGGGAGTGGCCAGTTCTTC.

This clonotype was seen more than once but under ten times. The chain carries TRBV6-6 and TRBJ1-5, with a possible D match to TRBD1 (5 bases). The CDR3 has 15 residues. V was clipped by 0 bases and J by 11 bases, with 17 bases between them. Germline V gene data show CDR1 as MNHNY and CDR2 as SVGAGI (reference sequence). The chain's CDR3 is CASSYSGTQDWAQHF. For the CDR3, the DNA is TGTGCCAGCAGTTACTCGGGGACGCAGGATTGGGCCCAGCATTTT.

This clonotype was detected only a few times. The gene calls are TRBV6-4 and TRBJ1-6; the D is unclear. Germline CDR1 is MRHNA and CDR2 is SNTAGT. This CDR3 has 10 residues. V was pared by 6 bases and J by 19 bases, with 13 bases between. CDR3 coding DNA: TGTGCCAGCAGCGGAGTTGGCCCGCACTTT. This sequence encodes CASSGVGPHF.

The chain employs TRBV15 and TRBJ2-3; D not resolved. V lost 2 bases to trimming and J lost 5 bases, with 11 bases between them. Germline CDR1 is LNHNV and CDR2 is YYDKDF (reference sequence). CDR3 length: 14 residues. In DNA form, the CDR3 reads TGTGCCACCAGCAGAAACCTAGATGGAGATACGCAGTATTTT. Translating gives CATSRNLDGDTQYF.

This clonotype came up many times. The DNA of the CDR3 is TGTGCCAGCAGCCCAATCTTCGGGGCGGGGGGACCCAATGAGCAGTTCTTC. Protein product: CASSPIFGAGGPNEQFF. The rearrangement links TRBV11-2 to TRBJ2-1, with TRBD2 identical over 8 bases. CDR3 size: 17 residues. The germline V gene encodes CDR1 SGHAT and CDR2 FQNNGV. With V trimmed by 5 bases and J by 6 bases, 15 bases remained unmatched.

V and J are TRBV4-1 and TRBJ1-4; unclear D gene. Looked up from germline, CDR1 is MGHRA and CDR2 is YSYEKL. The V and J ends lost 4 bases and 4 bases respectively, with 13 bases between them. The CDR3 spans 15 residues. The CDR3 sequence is CASSPSDGFNEKLFF. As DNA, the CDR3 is TGCGCCAGCAGCCCCTCGGACGGATTTAATGAAAAACTGTTTTTT.

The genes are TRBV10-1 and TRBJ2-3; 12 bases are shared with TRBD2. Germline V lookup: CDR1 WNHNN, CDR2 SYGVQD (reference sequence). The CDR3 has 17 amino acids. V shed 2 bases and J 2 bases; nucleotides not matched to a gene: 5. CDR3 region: CASSEVWTSGATDTQYF. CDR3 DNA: TGCGCCAGCAGTGAGGTTTGGACTAGCGGGGCCACAGATACGCAGTATTTT.

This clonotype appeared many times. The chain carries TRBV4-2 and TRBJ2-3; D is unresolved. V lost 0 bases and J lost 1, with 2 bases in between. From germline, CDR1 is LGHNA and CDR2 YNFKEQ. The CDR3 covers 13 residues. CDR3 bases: TGTGCCAGCAGCCAAGACGGCACAGATACGCAGTATTTT. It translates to CASSQDGTDTQYF.

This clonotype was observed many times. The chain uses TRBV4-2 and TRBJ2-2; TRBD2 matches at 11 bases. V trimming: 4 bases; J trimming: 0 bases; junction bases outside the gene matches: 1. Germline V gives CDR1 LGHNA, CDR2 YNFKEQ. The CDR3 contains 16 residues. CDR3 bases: TGTGCCAGCAGCCGGGGACTAGCGGCGAACACCGGGGAGCTGTTTTTT. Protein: CASSRGLAANTGELFF.

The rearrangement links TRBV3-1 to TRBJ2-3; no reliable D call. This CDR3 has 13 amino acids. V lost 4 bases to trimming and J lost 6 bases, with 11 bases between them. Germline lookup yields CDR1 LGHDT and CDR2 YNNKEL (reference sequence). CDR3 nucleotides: TGTGCCAGCAGCCTTCCCCCTGGGGATACGCAGTATTTT. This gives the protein CASSLPPGDTQYF.

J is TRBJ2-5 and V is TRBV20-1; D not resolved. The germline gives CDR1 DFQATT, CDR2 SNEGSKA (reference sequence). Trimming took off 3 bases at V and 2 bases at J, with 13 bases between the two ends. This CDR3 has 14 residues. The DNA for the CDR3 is TGCAGTGCTAGTCGAATACAGATTCAAGAGACCCAGTACTTC. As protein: CSASRIQIQETQYF.

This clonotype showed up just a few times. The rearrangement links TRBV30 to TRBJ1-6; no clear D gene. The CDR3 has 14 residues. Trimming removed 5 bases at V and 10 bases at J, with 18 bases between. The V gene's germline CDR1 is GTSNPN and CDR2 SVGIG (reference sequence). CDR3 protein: CAWARIRGGSPLHF. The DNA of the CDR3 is TGTGCCTGGGCGAGGATCCGAGGAGGATCACCCCTCCACTTT.

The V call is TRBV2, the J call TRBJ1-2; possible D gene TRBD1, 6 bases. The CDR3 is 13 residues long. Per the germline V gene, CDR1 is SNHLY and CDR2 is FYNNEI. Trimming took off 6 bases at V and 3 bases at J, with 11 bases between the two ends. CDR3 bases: TGTGCCAGCAGAACGGACAGCTACTATGGCTACACCTTC. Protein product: CASRTDSYYGYTF.

The CDR3 protein is CASAPTGNTEAFF. For the CDR3, the DNA is TGTGCTAGTGCTCCGACAGGTAACACTGAAGCTTTCTTT. The genes are TRBV12-5 and TRBJ1-1, with D perhaps TRBD1 (6 bases). In germline, CDR1 is LGHNT, CDR2 FRNRAP. V was pared by 7 bases and J by 2 bases, with 11 bases between. The CDR3 extends over 13 amino acids. Full variable domain (rest looked up from reference TRBV12-5 and TRBJ1-1): DARVTQTPRHKVTEMGQEVTMRCQPILGHNTVFWYRQTMMQGLELLAYFRNRAPLDDSGMPKDRFSAEMPDATLATLKIQPSEPRDSAVYFCASAPTGNTEAFFGQGTRLTVV.

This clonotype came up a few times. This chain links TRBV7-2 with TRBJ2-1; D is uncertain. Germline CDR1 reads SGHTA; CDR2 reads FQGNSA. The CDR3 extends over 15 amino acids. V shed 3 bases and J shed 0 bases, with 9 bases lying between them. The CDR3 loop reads CASSFLPSSYNEQFF. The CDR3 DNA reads TGTGCCAGCAGCTTCCTTCCGAGCTCCTACAATGAGCAGTTCTTC.

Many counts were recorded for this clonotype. CDR3 protein: CASSFRQGYRETQYF. The CDR3 DNA reads as TGTGCCAGCAGCTTCCGGCAAGGGTACCGGGAGACCCAGTACTTC. The chain couples TRBV7-2 to TRBJ2-5, with unresolved D. The CDR3 is 15 residues long. V lost 3 bases and J lost 5, with 16 bases in between. Germline V gene data show CDR1 as SGHTA and CDR2 as FQGNSA.

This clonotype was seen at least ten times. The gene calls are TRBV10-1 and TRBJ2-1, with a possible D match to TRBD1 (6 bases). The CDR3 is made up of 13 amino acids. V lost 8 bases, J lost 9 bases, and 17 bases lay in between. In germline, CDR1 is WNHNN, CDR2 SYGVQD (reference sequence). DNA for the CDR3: TGCGCCAGCTCCCGCCAGGGGCCCACTGAGCAGTTCTTC. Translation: CASSRQGPTEQFF.

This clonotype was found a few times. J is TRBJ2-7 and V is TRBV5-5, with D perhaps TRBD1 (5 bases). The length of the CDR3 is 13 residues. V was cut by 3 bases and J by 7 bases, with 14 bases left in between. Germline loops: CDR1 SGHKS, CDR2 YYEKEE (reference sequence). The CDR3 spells CASSSGHPGEQYF. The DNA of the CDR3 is TGTGCCAGCAGCTCTGGACACCCTGGGGAGCAGTACTTC.

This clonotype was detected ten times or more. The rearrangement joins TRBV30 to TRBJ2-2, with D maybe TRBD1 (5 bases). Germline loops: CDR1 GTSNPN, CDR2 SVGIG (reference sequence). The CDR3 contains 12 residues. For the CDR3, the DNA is TGTGCTGCCTGGGGCGCGACCGGGGAGCTGTTTTTT. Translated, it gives CAAWGATGELFF.

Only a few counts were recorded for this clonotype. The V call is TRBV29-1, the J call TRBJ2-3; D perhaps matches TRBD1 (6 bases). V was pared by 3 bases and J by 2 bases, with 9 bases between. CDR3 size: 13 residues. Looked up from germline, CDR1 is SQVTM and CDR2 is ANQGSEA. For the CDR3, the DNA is TGCAGCGTTGAGACAGGCAACACAGATACGCAGTATTTT. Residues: CSVETGNTDTQYF.

The CDR3: CSARDVPRIRLTSYEQFF. The CDR3 DNA reads TGCAGTGCTAGAGATGTACCAAGGATCCGACTGACTAGCTATGAGCAGTTCTTC. The chain links TRBV20-1 to TRBJ2-1; 7 positions agree with TRBD2. The V and J ends lost 0 bases and 8 bases, in that order; junction bases with no gene match: 19. This CDR3 has 18 residues. CDR1 and CDR2 from the germline V gene are DFQATT and SNEGSKA (reference sequence).